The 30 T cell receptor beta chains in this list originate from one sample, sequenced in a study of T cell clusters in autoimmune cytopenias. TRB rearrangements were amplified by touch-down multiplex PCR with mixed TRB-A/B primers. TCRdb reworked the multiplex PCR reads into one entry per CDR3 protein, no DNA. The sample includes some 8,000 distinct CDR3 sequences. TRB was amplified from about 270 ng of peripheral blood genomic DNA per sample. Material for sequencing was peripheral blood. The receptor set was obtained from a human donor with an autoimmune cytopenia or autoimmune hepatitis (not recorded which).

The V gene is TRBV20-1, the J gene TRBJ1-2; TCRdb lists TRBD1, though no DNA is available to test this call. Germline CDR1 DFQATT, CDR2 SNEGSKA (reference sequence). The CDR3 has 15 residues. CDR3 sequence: CSARLGDRERGGYTF.

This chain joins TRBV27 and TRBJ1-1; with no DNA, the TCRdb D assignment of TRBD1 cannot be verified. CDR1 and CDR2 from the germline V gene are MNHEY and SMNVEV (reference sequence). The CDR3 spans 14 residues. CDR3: CASSQTGGEDEAFF.

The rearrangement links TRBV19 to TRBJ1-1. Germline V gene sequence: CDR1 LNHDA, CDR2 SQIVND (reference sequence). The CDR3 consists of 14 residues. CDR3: CASSSSRANTEAFF. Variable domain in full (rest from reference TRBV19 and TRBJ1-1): DGGITQSPKYLFRKEGQNVTLSCEQNLNHDAMYWYRQDPGQGLRLIYYSQIVNDFQKGDIAEGYSVSREKKESFPLTVTSAQKNPTAFYLCASSSSRANTEAFFGQGTRLTVV.

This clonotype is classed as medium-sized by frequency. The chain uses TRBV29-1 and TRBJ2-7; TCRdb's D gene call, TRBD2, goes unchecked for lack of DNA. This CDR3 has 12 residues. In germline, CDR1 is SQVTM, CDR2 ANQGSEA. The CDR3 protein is CSVGSGTYEQYF.

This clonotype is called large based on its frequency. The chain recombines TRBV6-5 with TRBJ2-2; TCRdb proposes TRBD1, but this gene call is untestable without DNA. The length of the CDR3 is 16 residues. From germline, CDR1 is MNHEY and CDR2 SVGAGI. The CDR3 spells CASSLGVGQNTGELFF.

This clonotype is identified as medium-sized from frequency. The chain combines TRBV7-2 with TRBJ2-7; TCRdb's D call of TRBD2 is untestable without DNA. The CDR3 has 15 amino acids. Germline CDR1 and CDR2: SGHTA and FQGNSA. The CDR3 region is CASSSRAGLTYEQYF.

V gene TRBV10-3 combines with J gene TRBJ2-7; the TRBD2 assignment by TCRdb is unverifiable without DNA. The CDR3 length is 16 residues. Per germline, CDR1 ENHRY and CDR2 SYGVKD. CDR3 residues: CAISGTSGGALYEQYF.

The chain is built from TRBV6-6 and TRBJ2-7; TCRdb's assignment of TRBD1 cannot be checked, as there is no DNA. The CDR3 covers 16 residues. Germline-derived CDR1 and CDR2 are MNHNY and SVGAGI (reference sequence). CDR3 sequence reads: CASSSQLGQNSYEQYF.

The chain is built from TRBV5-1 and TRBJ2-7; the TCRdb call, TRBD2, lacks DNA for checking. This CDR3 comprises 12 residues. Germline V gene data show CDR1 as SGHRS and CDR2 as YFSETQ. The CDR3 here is CASSWERDEQYF.

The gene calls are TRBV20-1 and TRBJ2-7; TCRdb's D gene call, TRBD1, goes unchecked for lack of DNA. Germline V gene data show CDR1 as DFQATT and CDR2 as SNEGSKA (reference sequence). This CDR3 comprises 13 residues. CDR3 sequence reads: CSARLQGSYEQYF.

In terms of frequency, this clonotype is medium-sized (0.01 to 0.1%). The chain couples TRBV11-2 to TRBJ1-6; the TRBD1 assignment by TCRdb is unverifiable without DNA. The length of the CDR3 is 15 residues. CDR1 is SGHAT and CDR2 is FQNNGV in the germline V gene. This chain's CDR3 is CASSLAPGVNSPLHF.

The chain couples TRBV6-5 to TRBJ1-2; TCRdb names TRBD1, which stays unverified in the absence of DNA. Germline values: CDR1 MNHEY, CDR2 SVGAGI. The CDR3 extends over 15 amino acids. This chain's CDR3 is CASSYSNNRGYGYTF.

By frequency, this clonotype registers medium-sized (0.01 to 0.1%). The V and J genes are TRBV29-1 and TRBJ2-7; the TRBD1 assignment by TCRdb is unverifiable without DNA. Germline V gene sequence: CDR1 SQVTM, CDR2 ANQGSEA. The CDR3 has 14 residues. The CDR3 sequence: CSVEDGTGSHEQYF.

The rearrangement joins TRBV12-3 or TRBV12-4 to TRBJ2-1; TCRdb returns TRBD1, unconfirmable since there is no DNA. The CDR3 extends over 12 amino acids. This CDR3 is CASRQTDNEQFF.

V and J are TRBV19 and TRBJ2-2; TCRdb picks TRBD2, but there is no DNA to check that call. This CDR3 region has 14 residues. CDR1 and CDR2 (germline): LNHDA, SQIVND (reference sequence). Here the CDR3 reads CATRTSGSTGELFF.

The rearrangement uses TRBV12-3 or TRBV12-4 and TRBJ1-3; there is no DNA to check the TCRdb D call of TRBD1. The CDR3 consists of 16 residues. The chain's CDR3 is CASSSTGAVWGNTIYF.

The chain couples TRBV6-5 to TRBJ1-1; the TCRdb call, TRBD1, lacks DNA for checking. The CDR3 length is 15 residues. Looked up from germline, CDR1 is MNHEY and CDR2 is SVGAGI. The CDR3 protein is CASSYEGQRNTEAFF.

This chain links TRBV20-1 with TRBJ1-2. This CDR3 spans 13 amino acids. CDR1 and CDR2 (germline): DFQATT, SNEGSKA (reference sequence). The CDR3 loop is CSARDRSNYGYTF.

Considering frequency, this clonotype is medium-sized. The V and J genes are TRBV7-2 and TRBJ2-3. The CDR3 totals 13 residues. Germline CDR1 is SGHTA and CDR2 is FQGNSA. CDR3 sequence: CASSLAPTDTQYF. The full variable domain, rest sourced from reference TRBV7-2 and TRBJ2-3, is GAGVSQSPSNKVTEKGKDVELRCDPISGHTALYWYRQSLGQGLEFLIYFQGNSAPDKSGLPSDRFSAERTGGSVSTLTIQRTQQEDSAVYLCASSLAPTDTQYFGPGTRLTVL.

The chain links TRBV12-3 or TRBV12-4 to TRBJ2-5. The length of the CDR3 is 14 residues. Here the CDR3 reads CASSLSIGQETQYF.

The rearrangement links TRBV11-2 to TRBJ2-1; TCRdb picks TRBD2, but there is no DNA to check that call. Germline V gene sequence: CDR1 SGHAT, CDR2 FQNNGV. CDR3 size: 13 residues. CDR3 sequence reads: CASSSRIDNEQFF.

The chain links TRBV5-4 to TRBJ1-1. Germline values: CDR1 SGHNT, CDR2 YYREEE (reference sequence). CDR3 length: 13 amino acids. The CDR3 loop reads CASSSSMNTEAFF. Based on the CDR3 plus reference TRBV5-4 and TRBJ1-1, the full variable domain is ETGVTQSPTHLIKTRGQQVTLRCSSQSGHNTVSWYQQALGQGPQFIFQYYREEENGRGNFPPRFSGLQFPNYSSELNVNALELDDSALYLCASSSSMNTEAFFGQGTRLTVV.

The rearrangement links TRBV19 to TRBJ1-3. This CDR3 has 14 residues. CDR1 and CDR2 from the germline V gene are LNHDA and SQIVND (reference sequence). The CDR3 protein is CASSIDPPGNTIYF.

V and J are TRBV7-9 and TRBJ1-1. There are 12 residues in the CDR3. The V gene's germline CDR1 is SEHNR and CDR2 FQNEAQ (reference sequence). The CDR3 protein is CASFGRDTEAFF. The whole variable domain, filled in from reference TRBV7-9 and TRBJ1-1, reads DTGVSQNPRHKITKRGQNVTFRCDPISEHNRLYWYRQTLGQGPEFLTYFQNEAQLEKSRLLSDRFSAERPKGSFSTLEIQRTEQGDSAMYLCASFGRDTEAFFGQGTRLTVV.

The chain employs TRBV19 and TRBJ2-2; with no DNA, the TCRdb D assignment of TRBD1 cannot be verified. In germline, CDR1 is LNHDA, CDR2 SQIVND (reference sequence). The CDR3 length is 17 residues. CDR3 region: CASSIGPGTDYTGELFF.

Here the CDR3 reads CASSLAHRGIYGYTF. V usage is TRBV12-3 or TRBV12-4 and J usage is TRBJ1-2; with no DNA, the TCRdb D assignment of TRBD1 cannot be verified. The CDR3 runs to 15 residues.

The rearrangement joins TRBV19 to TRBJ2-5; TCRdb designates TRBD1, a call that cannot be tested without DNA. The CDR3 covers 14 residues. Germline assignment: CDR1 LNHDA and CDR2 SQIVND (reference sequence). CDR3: CASNPDSSQETQYF.

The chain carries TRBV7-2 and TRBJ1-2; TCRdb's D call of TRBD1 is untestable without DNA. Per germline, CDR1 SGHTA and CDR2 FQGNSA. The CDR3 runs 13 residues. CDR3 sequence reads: CASSFGGAGGYTF. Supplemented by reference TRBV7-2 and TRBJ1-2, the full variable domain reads GAGVSQSPSNKVTEKGKDVELRCDPISGHTALYWYRQSLGQGLEFLIYFQGNSAPDKSGLPSDRFSAERTGGSVSTLTIQRTQQEDSAVYLCASSFGGAGGYTFGSGTRLTVV.

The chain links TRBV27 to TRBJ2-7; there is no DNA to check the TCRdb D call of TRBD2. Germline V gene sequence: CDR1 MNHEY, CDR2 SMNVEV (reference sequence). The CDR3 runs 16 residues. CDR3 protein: CASSSLAGGDKYEQYF.

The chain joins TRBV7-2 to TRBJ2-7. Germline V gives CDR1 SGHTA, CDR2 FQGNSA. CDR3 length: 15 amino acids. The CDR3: CASSSPVGTGYEQYF.